The next 10 T cell receptor beta chains were all read from a single sample in a study of blood T cell repertoires in COVID-19. Only in-frame clones appear in the TCRdb table, and some are missing; sequencing was by immunoSEQ multiplex PCR. The sample yields 130,000 to 150,000 clones, 80% to 90% seen once. The sample consisted of peripheral blood. The receptors were gathered from a man in his forties or fifties who had recovered from COVID-19.

This clone was found a few times. The chain combines TRBV15 with TRBJ1-2; 7 bases align to TRBD1. Germline values: CDR1 LNHNV, CDR2 YYDKDF (reference sequence). V lost 2 bases and J lost 7; bases outside the gene matches: 13. CDR3 length: 16 residues. CDR3 amino acids: CATSRSAWDSPSGYTF. The CDR3 bases are TGTGCCACCAGCAGATCAGCCTGGGACAGTCCCAGTGGCTACACCTTC. Full variable domain (missing parts from reference TRBV15 and TRBJ1-2): DAMVIQNPRYQVTQFGKPVTLSCSQTLNHNVMYWYQQKSSQAPKLLFHYYDKDFNNEADTPDNFQSRRPNTSFCFLDIRSPGLGDTAMYLCATSRSAWDSPSGYTFGSGTRLTVV.

A single count supports this clone. This chain connects TRBV7-7 to TRBJ2-3, with 7 bases fitting TRBD1. Germline values: CDR1 SSHAT, CDR2 FNYEAQ (reference sequence). The CDR3 runs to 14 residues. The J segment lost 4 bases and the V segment lost 1 base, leaving 2 bases of the junction unmatched. The CDR3 is CASSLGQGADTQYF. In DNA, the CDR3 is TGTGCCAGCAGCTTAGGACAGGGAGCAGATACGCAGTATTTT.

The chain recombines TRBV4-3 with TRBJ2-5, with 7 positions matching TRBD1. V trimming: 1 base; J trimming: 1 base; junction bases outside the gene matches: 6. The CDR3 covers 16 residues. CDR1 is LGHNA, CDR2 YSLEER, per germline. In DNA, the CDR3 is TGCGCCAGCAGCCAAGGAAGGACAGGCCCCCAAGAGACCCAGTACTTC. Translation gives CASSQGRTGPQETQYF.

This sequence joins TRBV18 and TRBJ1-1, with 9 bases aligning to TRBD1. The CDR3 totals 14 residues. From germline, CDR1 is KGHSH and CDR2 LQKENI. V shed 2 bases and J 11 bases; nucleotides not matched to a gene: 9. This CDR3 is CASSPWGQGIEAFF. The CDR3, as DNA: TGTGCCAGCTCACCATGGGGACAGGGAATTGAGGCTTTCTTT.

V and J are TRBV5-1 and TRBJ2-2; 8 bases are shared with TRBD2. The V segment lost 0 bases and the J segment 5 bases; nucleotides outside the gene matches: 6. CDR1 and CDR2 (germline): SGHRS, YFSETQ. This CDR3 contains 16 residues. Here the CDR3 DNA reads TGCGCCAGCAGCTTGGCCGGGGGGGCCCGAACCGGGGAGCTGTTTTTT. This translates into CASSLAGGARTGELFF. Using reference TRBV5-1 and TRBJ2-2 for the parts outside the CDR3, the full variable domain is KAGVTQTPRYLIKTRGQQVTLSCSPISGHRSVSWYQQTPGQGLQFLFEYFSETQRNKGNFPGRFSGRQFSNSRSEMNVSTLELGDSALYLCASSLAGGARTGELFFGEGSRLTVL.

This chain joins TRBV19 and TRBJ2-6; maybe TRBD1 (7 bases). V gave up 7 bases and J gave up 1 base, with 26 bases separating them. The CDR3 runs to 20 residues. Germline CDR1 reads LNHDA; CDR2 reads SQIVND (reference sequence). The CDR3 protein is CASTIGAGQGERSGANVLTF. CDR3 DNA: TGTGCCAGTACCATCGGCGCGGGGCAGGGGGAACGATCTGGGGCCAACGTCCTGACTTTC.

The chain recombines TRBV7-2 with TRBJ2-2, with 8 bases identical to TRBD2. This CDR3 spans 16 amino acids. Germline-derived CDR1 and CDR2 are SGHTA and FQGNSA. V was pared by 7 bases and J by 1 base, with 8 bases of the junction left unmatched. CDR3 residues: CASTLAGGRNTGELFF. Written as DNA, the CDR3 is TGTGCCAGCACCCTTGCGGGGGGAAGGAACACCGGGGAGCTGTTTTTT.

The rearrangement links TRBV18 to TRBJ2-5; the D is unclear. V dropped 3 bases and J dropped 0 bases, with 5 bases sitting between them. Germline V lookup: CDR1 KGHSH, CDR2 LQKENI. CDR3 length: 13 amino acids. CDR3 region: CASSPADQETQYF. For the CDR3, the DNA is TGTGCCAGCTCACCGGCGGACCAAGAGACCCAGTACTTC.

This clone appeared a few times. V is TRBV15 and J is TRBJ1-5; TRBD1 might be the D (6 bases). CDR3 length: 12 amino acids. The V and J ends lost 8 bases and 2 bases respectively, with 7 bases between them. Germline V gene data show CDR1 as LNHNV and CDR2 as YYDKDF (reference sequence). CDR3 sequence (DNA): TGTGCCACCGGGGGCGGCAATCAGCCCCAGCATTTT. Amino acids: CATGGGNQPQHF.

The rearrangement uses TRBV5-4 and TRBJ2-3, with 9 bases that match TRBD2. Germline assignment: CDR1 SGHNT and CDR2 YYREEE (reference sequence). The CDR3 consists of 16 residues. The V and J ends lost 2 bases and 0 bases, in that order; junction bases with no gene match: 4. As DNA, the CDR3 is TGTGCCAGCAGCTTCAAGCGGGGGGCCAGCACAGATACGCAGTATTTT. This encodes CASSFKRGASTDTQYF.